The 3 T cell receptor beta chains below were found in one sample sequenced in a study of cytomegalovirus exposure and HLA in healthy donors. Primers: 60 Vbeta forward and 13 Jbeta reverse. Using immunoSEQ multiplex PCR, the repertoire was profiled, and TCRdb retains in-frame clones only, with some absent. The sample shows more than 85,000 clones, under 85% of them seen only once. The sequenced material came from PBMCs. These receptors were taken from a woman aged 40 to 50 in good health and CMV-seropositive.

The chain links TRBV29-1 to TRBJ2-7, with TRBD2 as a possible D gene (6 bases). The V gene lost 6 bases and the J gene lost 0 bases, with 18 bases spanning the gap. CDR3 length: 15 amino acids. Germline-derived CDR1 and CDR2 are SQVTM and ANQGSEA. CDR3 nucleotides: TGCAGCGTGAAAACGGGACGGGGGAGCTCCTACGAGCAGTACTTC. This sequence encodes CSVKTGRGSSYEQYF.

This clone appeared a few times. CDR3 sequence (DNA): TGTGCCAGCAGCCCAAGTAGCGGTAACACCGGGGAGCTGTTTTTT. The encoded protein is CASSPSSGNTGELFF. The chain links TRBV6-5 to TRBJ2-2, with a tentative D call TRBD2 (6 bases). Germline CDR1 is MNHEY and CDR2 is SVGAGI. The CDR3 totals 15 residues. V was clipped by 6 bases and J by 2 bases, with 13 bases between them.

CDR3 nucleotides: TGTGCCAGCAGTTACTCAGGGACTAGAGGAGGGGAGCTGTTTTTT. Encoded protein: CASSYSGTRGGELFF. This rearrangement joins TRBV6-5 to TRBJ2-2; 8 nucleotides line up with TRBD2. Trimming took 0 bases from V and 8 from J; bases not matched to a gene: 5. The CDR3 length is 15 residues. Germline V gene lookup returns CDR1 MNHEY and CDR2 SVGAGI.